These 21 T cell receptor beta chains were sequenced from one sample in a study of shared clonotypes between healthy human individuals. Profiled with immunoSEQ multiplex PCR; TCRdb holds only in-frame clones, not every one. Seen here are approximately 99,000 clones, approximately 70% observed once, and the top ten hold around 24%. The sample taken for sequencing was memory CD8+ T cells sorted from blood. Subset here: CD45RO+ cells pooled with CCR7-negative TemRA cells. Receptor source: a woman in her thirties in good health.

J is TRBJ1-1 and V is TRBV7-2; no definite D call. CDR3 length: 14 amino acids. The V end was cut by 1 base, the J end by 1 base, with 7 bases between. Germline lookup yields CDR1 SGHTA and CDR2 FQGNSA. CDR3 amino acids: CASSLEGRNTEAFF. The CDR3 nucleotides are TGTGCCAGCAGCTTAGAGGGAAGGAACACTGAAGCTTTCTTT.

The genes are TRBV6-5 and TRBJ2-7, with 7 bases fitting TRBD1. The CDR3 runs to 14 residues. Trimming cost V 2 bases and J 1 base; bases outside gene matches: 2. Per germline, CDR1 MNHEY and CDR2 SVGAGI. The chain's CDR3 is CASSYQGQSYEQYF. CDR3 coding DNA: TGTGCCAGCAGTTACCAGGGACAGTCCTACGAGCAGTACTTC.

V usage is TRBV5-1 and J usage is TRBJ2-7; 8 bases map to TRBD2. Germline CDR1 and CDR2: SGHRS and YFSETQ. J lost 3 bases, V lost 5 bases, and 4 bases had no gene match. There are 13 residues in the CDR3. The CDR3 reads CASRLAVDYEQYF. The CDR3 DNA follows: TGCGCCAGCAGACTAGCGGTTGACTACGAGCAGTACTTC.

With respect to this clone: A junction boundary mismatches the germline segment, possibly from a read error. The V gene is TRBV5-1, the J gene TRBJ2-7; D remains unclear. Germline V gene sequence: CDR1 SGHRS, CDR2 YFSETQ. The CDR3 runs to 13 residues. CDR3 amino acids: CASSLDGYYEQYF. DNA for the CDR3: TGCGCCAGCAGTTTGGACGGATACTACGAGCAGTACTTC. The full variable domain, with the rest looked up from reference TRBV5-1 and TRBJ2-7, is KAGVTQTPRYLIKTRGQQVTLSCSPISGHRSVSWYQQTPGQGLQFLFEYFSETQRNKGNFPGRFSGRQFSNSRSEMNVSTLELGDSALYLCASSLDGYYEQYFGPGTRLTVT.

This clone was found many times. The genes are TRBV11-2 and TRBJ2-6; a weak D match, TRBD2 (5 bases). The V end was cut by 5 bases, the J end by 1 base, with 18 bases between. The CDR3 is 18 residues long. CDR1 SGHAT and CDR2 FQNNGV come from the germline V gene. In DNA, the CDR3 is TGTGCCAGCAGCCAAAACAGTCACGGGGAATCTGGGGCCAACGTCCTGACTTTC. This sequence encodes CASSQNSHGESGANVLTF.

The table lists this clone with a few counts. The chain couples TRBV5-4 to TRBJ1-4; no definite D call. The CDR3 is 12 amino acids. Between the trimmed V and J ends, which lost 2 bases and 8 bases, there was a span of 7 bases. CDR1 and CDR2 (germline): SGHNT, YYREEE (reference sequence). The CDR3 sequence is CASSFDEEKLFF. The CDR3 nucleotides are TGTGCCAGCAGCTTCGATGAGGAAAAACTGTTTTTT.

This rearrangement joins TRBV25-1 to TRBJ2-2; D not resolved. The germline gives CDR1 MGHDK, CDR2 SYGVNS. V was shortened by 5 bases and J by 3 bases, with 10 bases between the two germline ends. CDR3 size: 14 residues. CDR3 DNA sequence: TGTGCCAGCAGTTCTTACGCGGACACCGGGGAGCTGTTTTTT. As protein: CASSSYADTGELFF.

This chain links TRBV27 with TRBJ2-1; tentative D call: TRBD2 (6 bases). The CDR3 contains 14 residues. CDR1 and CDR2 from the germline V gene are MNHEY and SMNVEV (reference sequence). V lost 2 bases and J lost 4, with 9 bases in between. CDR3 region: CASSLVGGYNEQFF. For the CDR3, the DNA is TGTGCCAGCAGTTTAGTTGGAGGGTACAATGAGCAGTTCTTC.

The gene calls are TRBV27 and TRBJ1-2; D is undetermined. The CDR3 is made up of 17 amino acids. The V end lost 6 bases, the J end lost 7 bases, and 27 bases lay between the germline ends. Germline CDR1 reads MNHEY; CDR2 reads SMNVEV (reference sequence). For the CDR3, the DNA is TGTGCCAGCAGACCGAGGTACAAGGCGCAACCCTGGGGTGGCTACACCTTC. Translating it yields CASRPRYKAQPWGGYTF.

This clone has just a few counts. The rearrangement links TRBV5-4 to TRBJ2-7, with TRBD1 identical over 7 bases. Trimming at V came to 4 bases and at J to 0 bases, leaving 4 bases not matched to a gene. CDR1 and CDR2 (germline): SGHNT, YYREEE (reference sequence). The CDR3 runs to 14 residues. CDR3 protein: CASSLDRSSYEQYF. Here the CDR3 DNA reads TGTGCCAGCAGCCTGGACAGGAGCTCCTACGAGCAGTACTTC.

The chain has TRBV7-2 and TRBJ1-2, with TRBD1 as a possible D gene (6 bases). V was clipped by 2 bases and J by 4 bases, with 11 bases between them. Germline CDR1 and CDR2: SGHTA and FQGNSA. The CDR3 is 14 amino acids. The CDR3 sequence is CASSLYGQTYGYTF. The CDR3 coding sequence is TGTGCCAGCAGCTTATATGGACAGACCTATGGCTACACCTTC.

V and J are TRBV18 and TRBJ2-5; D is possibly TRBD1 or TRBD2 (5 bases each). CDR3 length: 15 amino acids. CDR1 is KGHSH, CDR2 LQKENI, per germline. Trimming shortened V by 1 base and J by 4 bases, and 13 bases separated the two germline ends. The CDR3 here is CASSPRRDERETQYF. In nucleotides, the CDR3 is TGTGCCAGCTCACCACGTCGGGACGAGCGAGAGACCCAGTACTTC.

The gene calls are TRBV4-2 and TRBJ2-1; no clear D. The CDR3 covers 13 residues. Looked up from germline, CDR1 is LGHNA and CDR2 is YNFKEQ. Trimming took off 1 base at V and 5 bases at J, with 6 bases between the two ends. The CDR3, as DNA: TGTGCCAGCAGCCAAGTTCAGGACAATGAGCAGTTCTTC. Protein: CASSQVQDNEQFF.

This clone has a single count. The chain joins TRBV25-1 to TRBJ2-7; no definite D call. V lost 2 bases, J lost 3 bases, and 5 bases lay in between. Germline lookup yields CDR1 MGHDK and CDR2 SYGVNS. This CDR3 region has 12 residues. This CDR3 reads CASSEADYEQYF. Written as DNA, the CDR3 is TGTGCCAGCAGTGAAGCCGACTACGAGCAGTACTTC.

The V call is TRBV7-2, the J call TRBJ2-1, with D perhaps TRBD2 (6 bases). Germline CDR1 and CDR2: SGHTA and FQGNSA. The CDR3 covers 17 residues. With 0 bases removed from V and 1 base from J, the gap between germline ends came to 13 bases. Here the CDR3 DNA reads TGTGCCAGCAGCTTAGCGCTAGCGAAGGGGTCCTACAATGAGCAGTTCTTC. This encodes CASSLALAKGSYNEQFF.

The rearrangement uses TRBV27 and TRBJ2-7; D possibly corresponds to TRBD2 (5 bases). V lost 5 bases and J lost 8, with 16 bases in between. The CDR3 is made up of 13 amino acids. Germline CDR1 reads MNHEY; CDR2 reads SMNVEV (reference sequence). The CDR3 nucleotides read TGTGCCAGCAGTCCCACCACCGTCGGGAAGCAGTACTTC. This codes for CASSPTTVGKQYF.

On this clone itself: A read error is likely here: a far larger clone is one base away. The same CDR3 also results from other DNA sequences found in this sample. J is TRBJ2-7 and V is TRBV7-2; TRBD2 aligns across 10 bases. J lost 4 bases, V lost 5 bases, and 8 bases had no gene match. CDR1 is SGHTA, CDR2 FQGNSA, per germline. The CDR3 is 15 amino acids. The CDR3 DNA reads as TGTGCCAGCAGCATAGGACTAGCGGAAACTTACGAGCAGTACTTC. Encoded protein: CASSIGLAETYEQYF.

This clone occurred once. The chain has TRBV18 and TRBJ2-6; D is undetermined. Germline CDR1 KGHSH, CDR2 LQKENI. Trimming removed 6 bases from V and 0 bases from J, with 3 bases in between. CDR3 length: 13 residues. CDR3 nucleotide sequence: TGTGCCAGCTCCCCCTCTGGGGCCAACGTCCTGACTTTC. Amino acid sequence: CASSPSGANVLTF.

The V call is TRBV7-9, the J call TRBJ1-5, with TRBD1 matching over 9 bases. Germline V gene sequence: CDR1 SEHNR, CDR2 FQNEAQ (reference sequence). The CDR3 sequence is 19 residues long. V lost 2 bases and J lost 4; bases outside the gene matches: 15. The CDR3 sequence: CASSLYVPGQGILNQPQHF. The CDR3 coding sequence is TGTGCCAGCAGCTTATACGTACCGGGACAGGGCATTTTAAATCAGCCCCAGCATTTT.

CDR3 loop: CASSLSIRNTIYF. In DNA form, the CDR3 reads TGCGCCAGCAGCCTATCGATTCGAAACACCATATATTTT. The V gene is TRBV4-1, the J gene TRBJ1-3; D is unclear. Germline V lookup: CDR1 MGHRA, CDR2 YSYEKL. Trimming left V 4 bases short and J 5 bases short, with 9 bases between. This CDR3 is built from 13 residues.

The J gene is TRBJ2-7, the V gene TRBV28; D remains ambiguous. Germline CDR1 MDHEN, CDR2 SYDVKM. CDR3 length equals 15 residues. Trimming took 6 bases from V and 0 from J, leaving 15 bases between them. CDR3 residues: CASRPDPLGSYEQYF. CDR3 DNA: TGTGCCAGCAGACCGGACCCGCTTGGCTCCTACGAGCAGTACTTC.